The text below deals with one TCR beta chain. The study counted Cohort 3 donors as recovered given two negative PCRs, clearance, or symptom resolution. The entry originates in a study of blood T cell repertoires in COVID-19. Study details: COVID-19 samples, acute and convalescent, were from the United States, Italy and Spain. Sources were T cells, B-cell-depleted T cells, or PBMCs; the material itself was cDNA or gDNA.

Method: immunoSEQ multiplex PCR; TCRdb's copy keeps in-frame clones and lacks some. Altogether approximately 200,000 clones are present, approximately 86% being singletons, with the ten largest covering approximately 2.4%. This CDR3 is 15 amino acids long. The V end was cut by 7 bases, the J end by 4 bases, with 17 bases between. The germline gives CDR1 SNHLY, CDR2 FYNNEI. The rearrangement links TRBV2 to TRBJ1-5; maybe TRBD1 (6 bases). This sequence originates from a young woman who had recovered from COVID-19. The sample taken for sequencing was PBMCs or T cells enriched from blood (not recorded which). The CDR3 is CASMEGGPINQPQHF. CDR3 sequence (DNA): TGTGCCAGCATGGAAGGGGGTCCGATTAATCAGCCCCAGCATTTT.